This TCR beta chain was recorded in a study of blood T cell repertoires in COVID-19. Study-level background: T cells, B-cell-depleted T cells, or PBMCs provided the cDNA or gDNA that served as material.

Study processing details: The assay estimated nucleated cells by amplifying reference gene primers. Sequenced by immunoSEQ multiplex PCR; TCRdb stores in-frame clones only, minus some. Clone size and the V and J calls come from that table; the DNA yielded D and trimming. The sample has some 400,000 clones; 87% are singletons. V shed 5 bases, J shed 0 bases, and the junction held 4 bases outside the gene matches. This CDR3 comprises 15 residues. Germline V gene data show CDR1 as LNHDA and CDR2 as SQIVND (reference sequence). The sequencing input was peripheral blood. V usage is TRBV19 and J usage is TRBJ1-5, with 7 bases fitting TRBD1. This TCR was sampled from a woman in her sixties with COVID-19, enrolled during active disease. The CDR3 loop reads CASSAGQVSNQPQHF. The CDR3, as DNA: TGTGCCAGTAGTGCTGGACAGGTTAGCAATCAGCCCCAGCATTTT.